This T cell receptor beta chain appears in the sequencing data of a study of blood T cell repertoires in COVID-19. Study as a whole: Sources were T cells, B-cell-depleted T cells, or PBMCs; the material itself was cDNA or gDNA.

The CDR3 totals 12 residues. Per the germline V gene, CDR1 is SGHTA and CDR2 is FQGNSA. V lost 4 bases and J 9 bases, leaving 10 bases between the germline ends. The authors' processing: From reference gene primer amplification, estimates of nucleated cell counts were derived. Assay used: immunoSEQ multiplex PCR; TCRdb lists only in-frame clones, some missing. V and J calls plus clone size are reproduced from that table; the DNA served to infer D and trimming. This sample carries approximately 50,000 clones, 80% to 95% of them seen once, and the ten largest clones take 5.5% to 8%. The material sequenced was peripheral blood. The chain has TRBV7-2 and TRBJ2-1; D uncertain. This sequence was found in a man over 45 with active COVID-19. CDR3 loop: CASSSRVSEQFF. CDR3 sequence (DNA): TGTGCCAGCAGCTCCCGTGTGAGTGAGCAGTTCTTC.